These 8 T cell receptor beta chains share one sample of origin, sequenced in a study of OX40 agonist ivuxolimab in advanced cancers. The assay was immunoSEQ multiplex PCR, and TCRdb's table has in-frame clones only and misses some. The sample lists around 71,000 clones, approximately 86% occurring once. The source material was CD4+ or CD8+ T cells sorted from blood, sampled in a trial of the OX40 agonist ivuxolimab. These receptors all come from an adult with an advanced solid tumor such as melanoma, head and neck, liver or kidney cancer.

The V and J genes are TRBV11-3 and TRBJ2-5, with 11 bases that match TRBD1. The J segment lost 5 bases and the V segment lost 4 bases, leaving 6 bases of the junction unmatched. The CDR3 length is 15 residues. CDR1 is SGHNT, CDR2 YENEEA, per germline. CDR3 sequence reads: CASSSGQGARETQYF. For the CDR3, the DNA is TGTGCCAGCAGCTCCGGACAGGGGGCACGGGAGACCCAGTACTTC. Filled out from reference TRBV11-3 and TRBJ2-5, the complete variable domain reads EAGVVQSPRYKIIEKKQPVAFWCNPISGHNTLYWYLQNLGQGPELLIRYENEEAVDDSQLPKDRFSAERLKGVDSTLKIQPAELGDSAVYLCASSSGQGARETQYFGPGTRLLVL.

This chain joins TRBV29-1 and TRBJ1-2; D remains unclear. With 7 bases removed from V and 0 bases from J, the gap between germline ends came to 9 bases. The CDR3 consists of 12 residues. The V gene's germline CDR1 is SQVTM and CDR2 ANQGSEA. The CDR3 reads CSERAANYGYTF. The CDR3 nucleotides read TGCAGCGAGAGAGCGGCTAACTATGGCTACACCTTC.

The rearrangement uses TRBV29-1 and TRBJ2-1; TRBD2 aligns across 11 bases. V trimming: 4 bases; J trimming: 7 bases; junction bases outside the gene matches: 6. This CDR3 spans 14 amino acids. The germline V gene has CDR1 SQVTM and CDR2 ANQGSEA. The DNA for the CDR3 is TGCAGCGTTGCCTTAGCGGGAGGGCTTAATGAGCAGTTCTTC. It codes for CSVALAGGLNEQFF.

A few counts support this clone. The chain joins TRBV5-6 to TRBJ1-1; 7 bases match TRBD1. With V trimmed by 4 bases and J by 4 bases, 13 bases remained unmatched. Germline V gene sequence: CDR1 SGHDT, CDR2 YYEEEE. The CDR3 loop spans 16 amino acids. CDR3 region: CASSTLTGYGITEAFF. The CDR3 DNA is TGTGCCAGCAGCACCCTGACAGGGTATGGGATCACTGAAGCTTTCTTT.

This clone was detected only once. This chain links TRBV5-1 with TRBJ2-2; D call uncertain. V lost 2 bases and J lost 0, with 2 bases in between. Germline CDR1 SGHRS, CDR2 YFSETQ. CDR3 size: 13 residues. The CDR3 region has the DNA TGCGCCAGCAGCTTTGCGAACACCGGGGAGCTGTTTTTT. Translated: CASSFANTGELFF. Variable domain in full (rest from reference TRBV5-1 and TRBJ2-2): KAGVTQTPRYLIKTRGQQVTLSCSPISGHRSVSWYQQTPGQGLQFLFEYFSETQRNKGNFPGRFSGRQFSNSRSEMNVSTLELGDSALYLCASSFANTGELFFGEGSRLTVL.

The chain has TRBV4-2 and TRBJ2-1, with TRBD2 identical over 14 bases. The CDR3 loop spans 20 amino acids. CDR1 LGHNA and CDR2 YNFKEQ come from the germline V gene. J gave up 1 base and V 3 bases, and 11 bases lay outside the gene matches. CDR3: CASSHLTGTSGSSSYNEQFF. The CDR3, as DNA: TGTGCCAGCAGCCATCTTACAGGGACTAGCGGGAGTTCGTCCTACAATGAGCAGTTCTTC.

The genes are TRBV7-2 and TRBJ2-7; 7 bases align to TRBD1. This CDR3 has 15 residues. Losses at the gene ends were 4 bases for V and 2 bases for J; bases not matched to a gene: 8. From germline, CDR1 is SGHTA and CDR2 FQGNSA. The CDR3 loop is CASSSNLGQTYEQYF. CDR3 in DNA: TGTGCCAGCAGCTCAAACCTGGGACAGACCTACGAGCAGTACTTC.

V is TRBV5-4 and J is TRBJ2-2; tentatively, D is TRBD1 or TRBD2 (5 bases each). V gave up 4 bases and J gave up 4 bases, with 14 bases separating them. Germline CDR1 SGHNT, CDR2 YYREEE (reference sequence). The CDR3 length is 15 residues. The CDR3 spells CASSIEWGTTGELFF. The CDR3 nucleotides read TGTGCCAGCAGCATAGAGTGGGGGACCACCGGGGAGCTGTTTTTT.